The 24 T cell receptor beta chains listed next were all sequenced from one sample in a study of T cells in Graves' hyperthyroidism and ophthalmopathy. What was amplified from RNA transcripts were TCR beta CDR3 regions. Researchers ran a first-round RT-PCR on the TCR CDR3 using the HTBI primer set. TCRdb analysed the multiplex PCR reads with MiXCR anew, one entry per CDR3 protein. The repertoire holds hundreds of thousands of distinct CDR3 sequences, with 14% as singletons. The sequenced sample consisted of blood. Every receptor here comes from a woman aged 18-30 years with Graves' hyperthyroidism.

This clonotype was seen ten or more times. The gene calls are TRBV3-1 and TRBJ2-2; TRBD1 might be the D (6 bases). The germline V gene has CDR1 LGHDT and CDR2 YNNKEL (reference sequence). V gave up 10 bases and J gave up 0 bases, with 12 bases separating them. The CDR3 length is 14 residues. The DNA for the CDR3 is TGTGCCACGTCCTACAGGGCGAACACCGGGGAGCTGTTTTTT. As protein: CATSYRANTGELFF.

This clonotype was observed many times. CDR3 sequence: CGGLADSNEQFF. The DNA for the CDR3 is TGCGGGGGACTAGCGGATTCAAATGAGCAGTTCTTC. The rearrangement joins TRBV20-1 to TRBJ2-1; TRBD2 agrees at 11 bases. The CDR3 is made up of 12 amino acids. CDR1 and CDR2 from the germline V gene are DFQATT and SNEGSKA (reference sequence).

The sample holds many counts of this clonotype. This chain joins TRBV12-3 or TRBV12-4 and TRBJ2-3; TRBD2 agrees at 8 bases. The CDR3 is made up of 11 amino acids. Unmatched junction bases numbered 3, after V lost 6 bases and J lost 10 bases. CDR3 DNA: TGTGCCAGCAGCTCAGCGGGAGCGCAGTATTTT. Its protein product is CASSSAGAQYF.

This clonotype has a handful of counts. The chain recombines TRBV2 with TRBJ2-1; tentative D call: TRBD2 (6 bases). Germline CDR1 and CDR2: SNHLY and FYNNEI. The CDR3 spans 14 residues. Trimming left V 7 bases short and J 4 bases short, with 14 bases between. The CDR3 nucleotides are TGTGCCAGCACTCTAAGCGGGCTATACAATGAGCAGTTCTTC. Protein product: CASTLSGLYNEQFF.

This clonotype was counted only a few times. The chain links TRBV3-1 to TRBJ2-3, with D tentatively TRBD1 (6 bases). This CDR3 comprises 15 residues. Trimming took off 4 bases at V and 5 bases at J, with 16 bases between the two ends. Germline V gene lookup returns CDR1 LGHDT and CDR2 YNNKEL (reference sequence). CDR3 DNA sequence: TGTGCCAGCAGCCCCGGGACATTTAACGGAGATACGCAGTATTTT. It codes for CASSPGTFNGDTQYF.

The J gene is TRBJ1-5, the V gene TRBV6-1, with D uncertain. The CDR3 sequence is 14 residues long. In germline, CDR1 is MNHNS, CDR2 SASEGT. V was trimmed by 7 bases and J by 3 bases, leaving 13 bases between them. The CDR3 sequence is CASTPEGVNQPQHF. The CDR3 bases are TGTGCCAGCACCCCCGAAGGAGTCAATCAGCCCCAGCATTTT.

This clonotype was found a few times. The gene calls are TRBV6-1 and TRBJ1-2, with 11 positions matching TRBD1. The length of the CDR3 is 14 residues. Germline V gives CDR1 MNHNS, CDR2 SASEGT. V shed 9 bases, J shed 4 bases, and the junction held 7 bases outside the gene matches. CDR3 loop: CASGRDRGAYGYTF. Here the CDR3 DNA reads TGTGCCAGTGGGAGGGACAGGGGGGCCTATGGCTACACCTTC.

This clonotype has a count of ten or more. The V and J genes are TRBV11-2 and TRBJ2-3; D uncertain. V was cut by 1 base and J by 2 bases, with 7 bases left in between. Germline CDR1 is SGHAT and CDR2 is FQNNGV. The CDR3 loop spans 14 amino acids. The CDR3 DNA is TGTGCCAGCAGCTTAGTTCCTAACACAGATACGCAGTATTTT. Translating it yields CASSLVPNTDTQYF.

This clonotype was recorded many times. The V and J genes are TRBV28 and TRBJ2-1, with 8 nucleotides matching TRBD1. This CDR3 has 14 amino acids. V dropped 9 bases and J dropped 6; count of bases not matched to a gene: 10. The germline V gene has CDR1 MDHEN and CDR2 SYDVKM. In DNA form, the CDR3 reads TGTGCCAGTACATGGACAGGGCTCGGCAATGAGCAGTTCTTC. It yields the protein CASTWTGLGNEQFF.

The rearrangement uses TRBV3-1 and TRBJ1-1, with TRBD1 as a possible D gene (6 bases). Germline CDR1 LGHDT, CDR2 YNNKEL (reference sequence). Trimming pared 7 bases from V and 4 bases from J, leaving 16 bases between. This CDR3 has 14 amino acids. The CDR3: CASKPQGGLTEAFF. CDR3 in DNA: TGTGCCAGCAAACCACAGGGAGGTCTCACTGAAGCTTTCTTT.

The chain uses TRBV15 and TRBJ1-5; D ambiguous. The CDR3 runs 14 residues. Germline CDR1 is LNHNV and CDR2 is YYDKDF (reference sequence). V lost 1 base and J lost 7, with 11 bases in between. CDR3 sequence (DNA): TGTGCCACCAGCAGAGGACGGCTCATACAGCCCCAGCATTTT. Its protein is CATSRGRLIQPQHF.

This clonotype was picked up many times. This chain joins TRBV7-9 and TRBJ2-1; possibly TRBD1 for D (6 bases). The V and J ends lost 9 bases and 5 bases respectively, with 11 bases between them. From germline, CDR1 is SEHNR and CDR2 FQNEAQ (reference sequence). The CDR3 is 12 residues long. The DNA for the CDR3 is TGTGCCAGTTACGACAGGCACAATGAGCAGTTCTTC. As protein: CASYDRHNEQFF.

This chain joins TRBV20-1 and TRBJ2-1; 12 bases map to TRBD2. The CDR3 runs 16 residues. V was pared by 0 bases and J by 6 bases, with 6 bases of the junction left unmatched. Per the germline V gene, CDR1 is DFQATT and CDR2 is SNEGSKA (reference sequence). CDR3 nucleotides: TGCAGTGCTAGAGATCCGGCTAGCGGGAGGGCCAATGAGCAGTTCTTC. Encoded protein: CSARDPASGRANEQFF.

The V and J genes are TRBV5-1 and TRBJ1-2, with 8 bases lining up with TRBD1. CDR3 length: 14 residues. The V gene's germline CDR1 is SGHRS and CDR2 YFSETQ. V was clipped by 0 bases and J by 7 bases; unmatched bases: 5. CDR3 residues: CASSLGTGYFGYTF. Here the CDR3 DNA reads TGCGCCAGCAGCTTGGGGACAGGGTATTTTGGCTACACCTTC.

This clonotype was counted ten times or more. J is TRBJ2-5 and V is TRBV7-9; 7 bases are a match to TRBD1. Germline CDR1 SEHNR, CDR2 FQNEAQ (reference sequence). The CDR3 covers 16 residues. Germline trimming cut 7 bases from V and 2 bases from J; bases unmatched to any gene: 13. The DNA of the CDR3 is TGTGCCAGCAACCTACCGGATCGGGACAGTCAAGAGACCCAGTACTTC. It translates to CASNLPDRDSQETQYF. The variable domain in full, with the rest retrieved from reference TRBV7-9 and TRBJ2-5, is DTGVSQNPRHKITKRGQNVTFRCDPISEHNRLYWYRQTLGQGPEFLTYFQNEAQLEKSRLLSDRFSAERPKGSFSTLEIQRTEQGDSAMYLCASNLPDRDSQETQYFGPGTRLLVL.

This chain uses TRBV5-6 with TRBJ1-5, with D perhaps matching TRBD1 (5 bases). Germline V gene sequence: CDR1 SGHDT, CDR2 YYEEEE. Trimming took off 3 bases at V and 4 bases at J, with 11 bases between the two ends. The CDR3 covers 14 residues. The CDR3 region is CASSWGPLNQPQHF. In DNA, the CDR3 is TGTGCCAGCAGCTGGGGACCGTTAAATCAGCCCCAGCATTTT.

This clonotype was counted ten times or more. The rearrangement uses TRBV7-6 and TRBJ2-1; 7 nucleotides match TRBD2. This CDR3 has 15 amino acids. The trim removed 0 bases at V and 7 bases at J, leaving 6 bases unmatched. In germline, CDR1 is SGHVS, CDR2 FNYEAQ. The CDR3 DNA is TGTGCCAGCAGCTTAGCTTTGGGAGGGCGGAATGAGCAGTTCTTC. Encoded protein: CASSLALGGRNEQFF.

This clonotype came up many times. The rearrangement links TRBV5-1 to TRBJ2-7, with D perhaps assigned TRBD1 or TRBD2 (5 bases each). The germline V gene has CDR1 SGHRS and CDR2 YFSETQ. V was pared by 6 bases and J by 2 bases, with 24 bases between. The CDR3 is 17 residues long. The CDR3 region has the DNA TGCGCCAGCAACGTGTGGGGGAGACAGACCGATACCTACGAGCAGTACTTC. Its translation: CASNVWGRQTDTYEQYF.

The V call is TRBV20-1, the J call TRBJ1-1; 7 bases match TRBD1. The CDR3 runs to 14 residues. CDR1 is DFQATT and CDR2 is SNEGSKA in the germline V gene (reference sequence). The CDR3 DNA is TGCAGACCCTATCCTCAGGGGGTGAACACTGAAGCTTTCTTT. The encoded protein is CRPYPQGVNTEAFF.

In this sample, this clonotype turned up many times. The genes are TRBV11-2 and TRBJ1-2; 10 bases are a match to TRBD1. CDR1 SGHAT and CDR2 FQNNGV come from the germline V gene. The CDR3 runs to 14 residues. Unmatched junction bases numbered 8, after V lost 5 bases and J lost 8 bases. Here the CDR3 reads CASSADRDRGGYTF. The CDR3 DNA reads as TGTGCCAGCAGCGCCGACCGGGACAGGGGAGGCTACACCTTC.

The chain couples TRBV6-1 to TRBJ2-7, with 10 bases lining up with TRBD1. Germline V CDR1 and CDR2: MNHNS, SASEGT. J was trimmed by 6 bases and V by 6 bases; bases with no gene match: 8. This CDR3 has 14 amino acids. In DNA, the CDR3 is TGTGCCAGCAGGCCGGGACAGGGGATACGCGAGCAGTACTTC. It codes for CASRPGQGIREQYF.

This clonotype was seen repeatedly, ten times or more. The chain has TRBV5-5 and TRBJ1-2; D is uncertain. Trimming cost V 0 bases and J 8 bases, with 11 bases left between them. CDR3 size: 13 residues. Germline CDR1 SGHKS, CDR2 YYEKEE (reference sequence). The CDR3 region has the DNA TGTGCCAGCAGCTTGGAACAATATCGAGGCTACACCTTC. It yields the protein CASSLEQYRGYTF.

The J gene is TRBJ2-7, the V gene TRBV18; D unclear. The germline CDR1 and CDR2 sequences are KGHSH and LQKENI. V was trimmed by 0 bases and J by 3 bases, leaving 12 bases between them. This CDR3 contains 15 residues. CDR3 in amino acids: CASSPPGKGSYEQYF. CDR3 DNA: TGTGCCAGCTCACCACCGGGGAAAGGCAGCTACGAGCAGTACTTC.

In its sample, this clonotype was seen many times. The chain combines TRBV27 with TRBJ2-3, with D maybe TRBD2 (7 bases). Trimming cost V 3 bases and J 10 bases, with 14 bases left between them. The CDR3 totals 13 residues. Germline lookup yields CDR1 MNHEY and CDR2 SMNVEV (reference sequence). This CDR3 is CASSLGAGVAQYF. The DNA of the CDR3 is TGTGCCAGCAGTTTGGGGGCGGGGGTGGCGCAGTATTTT.